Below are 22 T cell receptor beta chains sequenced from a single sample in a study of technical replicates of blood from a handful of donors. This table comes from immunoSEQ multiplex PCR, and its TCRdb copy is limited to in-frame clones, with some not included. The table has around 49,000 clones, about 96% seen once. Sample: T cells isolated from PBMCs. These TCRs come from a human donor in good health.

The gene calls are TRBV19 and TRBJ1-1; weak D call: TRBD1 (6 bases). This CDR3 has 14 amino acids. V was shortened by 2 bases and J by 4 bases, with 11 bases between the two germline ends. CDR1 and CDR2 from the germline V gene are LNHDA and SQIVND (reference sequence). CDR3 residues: CASSITQGITEAFF. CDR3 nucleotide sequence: TGTGCCAGTAGTATAACACAGGGCATCACTGAAGCTTTCTTT.

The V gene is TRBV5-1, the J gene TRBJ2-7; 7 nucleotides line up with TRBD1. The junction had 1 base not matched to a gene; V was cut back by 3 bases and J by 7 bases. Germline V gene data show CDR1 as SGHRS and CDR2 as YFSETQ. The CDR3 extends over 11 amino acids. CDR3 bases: TGCGCCAGCAGCTCGGACAGGGAGCAGTACTTC. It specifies CASSSDREQYF. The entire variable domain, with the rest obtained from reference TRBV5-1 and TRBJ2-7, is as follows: KAGVTQTPRYLIKTRGQQVTLSCSPISGHRSVSWYQQTPGQGLQFLFEYFSETQRNKGNFPGRFSGRQFSNSRSEMNVSTLELGDSALYLCASSSDREQYFGPGTRLTVT.

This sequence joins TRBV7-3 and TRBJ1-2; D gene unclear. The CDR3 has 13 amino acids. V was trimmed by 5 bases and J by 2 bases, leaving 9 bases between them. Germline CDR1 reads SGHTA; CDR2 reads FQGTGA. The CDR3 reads CASSEGPNYGYTF. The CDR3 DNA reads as TGTGCCAGCAGCGAGGGCCCAAACTATGGCTACACCTTC.

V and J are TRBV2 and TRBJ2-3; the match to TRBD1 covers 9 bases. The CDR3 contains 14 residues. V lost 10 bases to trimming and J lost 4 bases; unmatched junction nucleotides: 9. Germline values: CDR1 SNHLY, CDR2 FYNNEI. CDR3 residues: CATLTGGRADTQYF. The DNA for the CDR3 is TGTGCCACCCTAACAGGGGGCAGGGCAGATACGCAGTATTTT.

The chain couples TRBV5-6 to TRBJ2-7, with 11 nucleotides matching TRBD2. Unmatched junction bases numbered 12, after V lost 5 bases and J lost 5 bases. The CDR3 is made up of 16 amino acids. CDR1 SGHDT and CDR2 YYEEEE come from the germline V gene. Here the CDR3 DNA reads TGTGCCAGCAGATCTGGTAGCGGGAGGGCAGTGGACGAGCAGTACTTC. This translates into CASRSGSGRAVDEQYF.

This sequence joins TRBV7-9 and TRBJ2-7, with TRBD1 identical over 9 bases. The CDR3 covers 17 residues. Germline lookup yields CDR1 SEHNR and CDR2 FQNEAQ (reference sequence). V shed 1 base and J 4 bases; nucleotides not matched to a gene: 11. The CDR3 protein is CASSLEKPGQGGYEQYF. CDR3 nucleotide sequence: TGTGCCAGCAGCTTAGAGAAACCGGGACAGGGAGGGTACGAGCAGTACTTC.

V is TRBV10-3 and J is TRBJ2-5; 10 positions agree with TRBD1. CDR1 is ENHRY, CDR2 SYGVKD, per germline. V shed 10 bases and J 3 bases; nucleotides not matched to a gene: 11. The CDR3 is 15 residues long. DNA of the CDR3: TGTGCCACCAAATCGACAGGGGGCGAGGAAGAGACCCAGTACTTC. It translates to CATKSTGGEEETQYF.

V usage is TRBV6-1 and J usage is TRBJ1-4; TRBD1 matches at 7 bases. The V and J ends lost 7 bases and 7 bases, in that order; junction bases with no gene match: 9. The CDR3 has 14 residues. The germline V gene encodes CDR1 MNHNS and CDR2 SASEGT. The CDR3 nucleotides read TGTGCCAGCACCCAAGACAGGGTTAGTGAAAAACTGTTTTTT. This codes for CASTQDRVSEKLFF.

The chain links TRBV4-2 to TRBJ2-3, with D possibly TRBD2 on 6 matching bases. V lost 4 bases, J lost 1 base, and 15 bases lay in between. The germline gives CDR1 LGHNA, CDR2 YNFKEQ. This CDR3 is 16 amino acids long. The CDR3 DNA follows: TGTGCCAGCAGCCCCCGGCAGCTAGCGCGCACAGATACGCAGTATTTT. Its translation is CASSPRQLARTDTQYF.

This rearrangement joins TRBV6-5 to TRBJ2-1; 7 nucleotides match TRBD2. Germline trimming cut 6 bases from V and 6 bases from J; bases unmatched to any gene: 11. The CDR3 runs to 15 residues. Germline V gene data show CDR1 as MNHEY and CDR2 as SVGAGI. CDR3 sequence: CASRSYSGFPNEQFF. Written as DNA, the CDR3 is TGTGCCAGCAGATCTTATAGCGGGTTCCCCAATGAGCAGTTCTTC.

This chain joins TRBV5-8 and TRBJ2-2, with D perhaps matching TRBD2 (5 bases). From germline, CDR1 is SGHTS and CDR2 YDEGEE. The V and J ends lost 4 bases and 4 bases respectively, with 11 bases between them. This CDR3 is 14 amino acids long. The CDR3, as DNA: TGTGCCAGCAGCCCGGACTTCGCCACCGGGGAGCTGTTTTTT. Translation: CASSPDFATGELFF.

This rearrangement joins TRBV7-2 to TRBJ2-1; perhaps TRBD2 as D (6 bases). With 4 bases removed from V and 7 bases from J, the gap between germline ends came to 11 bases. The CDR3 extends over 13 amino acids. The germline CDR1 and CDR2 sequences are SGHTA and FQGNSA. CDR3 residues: CASSYGRGNEQFF. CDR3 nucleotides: TGTGCCAGCAGCTACGGGAGAGGAAATGAGCAGTTCTTC.

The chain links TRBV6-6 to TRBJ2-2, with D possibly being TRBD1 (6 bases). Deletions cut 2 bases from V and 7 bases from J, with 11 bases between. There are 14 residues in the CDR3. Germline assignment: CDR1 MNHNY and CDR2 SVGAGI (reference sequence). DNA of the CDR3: TGTGCCAGCAGTTACCCACCAGGGGACGGGGAGCTGTTTTTT. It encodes CASSYPPGDGELFF.

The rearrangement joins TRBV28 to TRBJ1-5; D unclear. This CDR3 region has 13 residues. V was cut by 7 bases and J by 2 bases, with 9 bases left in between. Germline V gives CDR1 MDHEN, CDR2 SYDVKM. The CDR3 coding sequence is TGTGCCAGCATAGAAGTGGGCAATCAGCCCCAGCATTTT. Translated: CASIEVGNQPQHF.

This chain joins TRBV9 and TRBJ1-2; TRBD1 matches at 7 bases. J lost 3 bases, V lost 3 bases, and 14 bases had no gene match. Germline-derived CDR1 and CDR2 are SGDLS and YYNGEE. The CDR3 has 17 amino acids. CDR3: CASSGNYRGKEDYGYTF. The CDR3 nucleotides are TGTGCCAGCAGCGGGAATTACAGGGGAAAGGAGGACTATGGCTACACCTTC.

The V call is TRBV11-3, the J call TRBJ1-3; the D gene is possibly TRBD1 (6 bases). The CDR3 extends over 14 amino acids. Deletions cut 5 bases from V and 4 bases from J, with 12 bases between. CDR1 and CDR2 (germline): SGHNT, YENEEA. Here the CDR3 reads CASSPDRSGNTIYF. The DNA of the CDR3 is TGTGCCAGCAGCCCCGACAGGAGCGGAAACACCATATATTTT.

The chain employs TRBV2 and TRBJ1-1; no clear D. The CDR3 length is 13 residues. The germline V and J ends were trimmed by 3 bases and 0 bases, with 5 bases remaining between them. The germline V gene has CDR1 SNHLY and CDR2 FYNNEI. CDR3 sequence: CASSDAVNTEAFF. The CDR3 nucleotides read TGTGCCAGCAGTGACGCGGTGAACACTGAAGCTTTCTTT.

The CDR3 nucleotides read TGTGCCAGCAGCCAGGGCCCCTTCTCCGGGGCCAACGTCCTGACTTTC. Translating it yields CASSQGPFSGANVLTF. V is TRBV11-3 and J is TRBJ2-6, with a weak D call TRBD1 (5 bases). The germline V gene encodes CDR1 SGHNT and CDR2 YENEEA. The V end was cut by 5 bases, the J end by 4 bases, with 15 bases between. The CDR3 length is 16 residues.

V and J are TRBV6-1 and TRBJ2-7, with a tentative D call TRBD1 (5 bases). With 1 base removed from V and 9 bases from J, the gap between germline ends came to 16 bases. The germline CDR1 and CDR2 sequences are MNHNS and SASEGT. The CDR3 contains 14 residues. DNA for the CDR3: TGTGCCAGCAGTGAAGATTGGTACAGGCAGGGGCAGTACTTC. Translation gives CASSEDWYRQGQYF.

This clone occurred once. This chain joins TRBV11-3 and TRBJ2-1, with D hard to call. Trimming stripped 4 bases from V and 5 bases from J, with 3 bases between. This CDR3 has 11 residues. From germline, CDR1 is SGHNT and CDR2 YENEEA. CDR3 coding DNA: TGTGCCAGCAGCTCGGACAATGAGCAGTTCTTC. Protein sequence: CASSSDNEQFF. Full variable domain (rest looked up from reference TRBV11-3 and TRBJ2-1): EAGVVQSPRYKIIEKKQPVAFWCNPISGHNTLYWYLQNLGQGPELLIRYENEEAVDDSQLPKDRFSAERLKGVDSTLKIQPAELGDSAVYLCASSSDNEQFFGPGTRLTVL.

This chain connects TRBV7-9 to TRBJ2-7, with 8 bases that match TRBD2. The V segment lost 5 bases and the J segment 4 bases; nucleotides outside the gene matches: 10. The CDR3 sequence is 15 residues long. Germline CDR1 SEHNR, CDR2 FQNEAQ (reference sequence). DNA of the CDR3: TGTGCCAGCAGCCGTGGGGGCGGGACTAGATACGAGCAGTACTTC. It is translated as CASSRGGGTRYEQYF. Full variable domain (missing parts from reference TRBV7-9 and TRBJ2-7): DTGVSQNPRHKITKRGQNVTFRCDPISEHNRLYWYRQTLGQGPEFLTYFQNEAQLEKSRLLSDRFSAERPKGSFSTLEIQRTEQGDSAMYLCASSRGGGTRYEQYFGPGTRLTVT.

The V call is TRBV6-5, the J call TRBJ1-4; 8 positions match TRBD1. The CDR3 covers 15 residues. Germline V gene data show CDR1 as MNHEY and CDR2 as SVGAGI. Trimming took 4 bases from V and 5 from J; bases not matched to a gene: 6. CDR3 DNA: TGTGCCAGCAGTTCCTCAGGGGGCGTAAATGAAAAACTGTTTTTT. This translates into CASSSSGGVNEKLFF.